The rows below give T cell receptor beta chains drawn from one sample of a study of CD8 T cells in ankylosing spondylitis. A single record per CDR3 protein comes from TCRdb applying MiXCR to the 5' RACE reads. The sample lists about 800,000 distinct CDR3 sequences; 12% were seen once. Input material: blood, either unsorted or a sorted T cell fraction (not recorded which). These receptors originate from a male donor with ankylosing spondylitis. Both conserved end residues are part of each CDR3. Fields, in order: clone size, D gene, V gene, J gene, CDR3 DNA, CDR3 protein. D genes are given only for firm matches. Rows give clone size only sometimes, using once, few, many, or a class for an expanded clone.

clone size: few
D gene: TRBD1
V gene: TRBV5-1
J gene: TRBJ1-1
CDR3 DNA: TGCGCCAGCAGCTCCGGGACAGGGGGAAACACTGAAGCTTTCTTT
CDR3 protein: CASSSGTGGNTEAFF

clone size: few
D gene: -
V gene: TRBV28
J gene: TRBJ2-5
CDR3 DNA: TGTGCCAGCAGTCCCAGGGGGGGCCAAGAGACCCAGTACTTC
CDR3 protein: CASSPRGGQETQYF

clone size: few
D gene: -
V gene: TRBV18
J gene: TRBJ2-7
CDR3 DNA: TGTGCCAGCTCACCACCGGGTATAAGGAGCTACGAGCAGTACTTC
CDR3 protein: CASSPPGIRSYEQYF

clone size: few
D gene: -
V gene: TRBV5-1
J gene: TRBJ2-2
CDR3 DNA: TGCGCCAGCAGCCCGGACGGTGTCGGGGAGCTGTTTTTT
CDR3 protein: CASSPDGVGELFF

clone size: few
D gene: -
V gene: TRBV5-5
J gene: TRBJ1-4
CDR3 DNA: TGTGCCAGCAGCTTGTCCGACGGACTTCTGTATGAAAAACTGTTTTTT
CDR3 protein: CASSLSDGLLYEKLFF

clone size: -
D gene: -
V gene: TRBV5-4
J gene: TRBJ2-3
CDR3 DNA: TGTGCCAGCAGCCCACTATTCAACTCAGAAGGAACAGATACGCAGTATTTT
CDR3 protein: CASSPLFNSEGTDTQYF

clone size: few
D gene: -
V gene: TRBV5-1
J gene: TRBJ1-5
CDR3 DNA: TGCGCCAGCAGCTGGAGGTGGGGGGAATCCAATAGCAATCAGCCCCAGCATTTT
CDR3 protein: CASSWRWGESNSNQPQHF

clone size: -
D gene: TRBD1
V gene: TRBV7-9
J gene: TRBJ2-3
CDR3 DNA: TGTGCCAGCAGCTTAACGAGACAGGGTAGAGCAGATACGCAGTATTTT
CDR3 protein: CASSLTRQGRADTQYF

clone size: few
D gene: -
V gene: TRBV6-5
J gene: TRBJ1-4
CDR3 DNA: TGTGCCAGCAGTTCTTACAGGGCAACTAATGAAAAACTGTTTTTT
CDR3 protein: CASSSYRATNEKLFF

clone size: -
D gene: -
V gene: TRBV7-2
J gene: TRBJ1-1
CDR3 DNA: TGTGCCAGCAGCGCCCCTCTGGGGAAGAACACTGAAGCTTTCTTT
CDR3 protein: CASSAPLGKNTEAFF

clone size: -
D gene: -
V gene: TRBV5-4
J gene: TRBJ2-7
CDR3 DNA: TGTGCCAGCAGCTTGGAGTTCCGAGACGAGCAGTACTTC
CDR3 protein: CASSLEFRDEQYF

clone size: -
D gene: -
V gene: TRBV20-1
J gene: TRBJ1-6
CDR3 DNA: TGCAGTGCTAGCCCCGTAGTCAATTCACCCCTCCACTTT
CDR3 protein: CSASPVVNSPLHF

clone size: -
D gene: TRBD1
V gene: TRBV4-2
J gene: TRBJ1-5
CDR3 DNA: TGTGCCAGCAGCCAAGACCGACAGGGCGAAAGCAATCAGCCCCAGCATTTT
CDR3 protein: CASSQDRQGESNQPQHF

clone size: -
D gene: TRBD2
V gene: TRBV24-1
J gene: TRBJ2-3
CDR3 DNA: TGTGCCACCAGTGACCCACGCGGACTAGCGGGTCGCACAGATACGCAGTATTTT
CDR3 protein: CATSDPRGLAGRTDTQYF

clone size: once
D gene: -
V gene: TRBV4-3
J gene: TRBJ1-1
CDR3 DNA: TGCGCCAGCAGCCACGCAATAAGCCGAGGCACTGAAGCTTTCTTT
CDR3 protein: CASSHAISRGTEAFF

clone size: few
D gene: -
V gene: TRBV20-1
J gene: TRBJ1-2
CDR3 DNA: TGCAGTGCTAGGGGGCCGACCTATGGCTACACCTTC
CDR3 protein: CSARGPTYGYTF

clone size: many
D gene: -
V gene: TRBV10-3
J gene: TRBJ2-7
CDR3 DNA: TGTGCCATCAGTGAGATGAGGGGCCCTCTTCGCTCCTACGAGCAGTACTTC
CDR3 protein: CAISEMRGPLRSYEQYF

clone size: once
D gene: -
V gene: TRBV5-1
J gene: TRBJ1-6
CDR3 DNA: TGCGCCAGCAGCTTCGGACAAGAGGGTTCACCCCTCCACTTT
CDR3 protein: CASSFGQEGSPLHF

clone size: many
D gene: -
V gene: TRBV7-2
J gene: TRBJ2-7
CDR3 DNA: TGTGCCAGCAGCTTAAGATCTGGGAATTACGAGCAGTACTTC
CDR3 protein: CASSLRSGNYEQYF

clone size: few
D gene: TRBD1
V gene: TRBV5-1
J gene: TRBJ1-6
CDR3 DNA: TGCGCCAGCAGCGCGGGACAGGATAATTCACCCCTCCACTTT
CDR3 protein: CASSAGQDNSPLHF

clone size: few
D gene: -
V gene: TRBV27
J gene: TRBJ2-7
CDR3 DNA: TGTGCCAGCAACCGACTAGGGTGGGGCTACGAGCAGTACTTC
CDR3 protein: CASNRLGWGYEQYF

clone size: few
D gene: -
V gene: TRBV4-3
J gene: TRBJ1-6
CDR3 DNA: TGCGCCAGCAGCCAGAGAGGGGAGACCTATAATTCACCCCTCCACTTT
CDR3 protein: CASSQRGETYNSPLHF

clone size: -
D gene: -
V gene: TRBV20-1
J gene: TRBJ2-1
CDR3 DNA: TGCAGTGCTAGAGACCCCCAGGGGCGGGGCAACAATGAGCAGTTCTTC
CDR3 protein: CSARDPQGRGNNEQFF